This TCR beta chain was identified in a study of CD8+ T cells in alopecia areata. As to this clone: As yet, its antigen is unknown.

It was cDNA, reverse transcribed from extracted RNA, that served as the sequencing template. Sequenced by immunoSEQ multiplex PCR; TCRdb stores in-frame clones only, minus some. The table lists over 100,000 clones, around 49% of them singletons. The CDR3 is made up of 13 amino acids. Trimming took 7 bases from V and 7 from J, leaving 16 bases between them. CDR1 and CDR2 (germline): MNHEY, SMNVEV (reference sequence). General study points: Sequencing of scalp tissue also captures the resident alphabeta T cells of normal skin. TCR sharing across patients was less clear than in mice, possibly HLA-related. Higher clonality and more expanded CD8+ clones appeared in lesional than normal scalp.

The source of this sequence is a human donor with alopecia areata. The material was CD8+ T cells sorted from blood, obtained at week 0. This rearrangement joins TRBV27 to TRBJ1-1; D remains ambiguous. DNA of the CDR3: TGTGCCAGCAAACCTCGACCCGGGGTTGAAGCTTTCTTT. It yields the protein CASKPRPGVEAFF.